This T cell receptor beta chain was profiled in a study of T cell changes during pregnancy in multiple sclerosis. Trimming cost V 1 base and J 7 bases, with 8 bases left between them. The CDR3 contains 13 residues. The germline V gene encodes CDR1 SGHTA and CDR2 FQGTGA. Measured with immunoSEQ multiplex PCR; TCRdb has only the in-frame clones, and not every one. This table holds around 58,000 clones, roughly nine tenths found once. This chain uses TRBV7-3 with TRBJ2-1; tentatively, D is TRBD2 (7 bases). This sample comprised peripheral blood, obtained before pregnancy. This clonotype was obtained from a female donor with multiple sclerosis, enrolled in a pregnancy study. This CDR3 reads CASSLKGGNEQFF. Written as DNA, the CDR3 is TGTGCCAGCAGCTTAAAGGGGGGGAATGAGCAGTTCTTC.